This T cell receptor (beta chain) is from a study of cytomegalovirus exposure and HLA in healthy donors. V was clipped by 6 bases and J by 3 bases; unmatched bases: 5. The CDR3 has 14 residues. The germline gives CDR1 MDHEN, CDR2 SYDVKM. The PCR used 60 Vbeta and 13 Jbeta primers. The repertoire was sequenced with immunoSEQ multiplex PCR; TCRdb's copy has only in-frame clones and lacks some. The sample has 100,000 to 150,000 clones, over 15% seen once; the top ten hold approximately 2.9%. Turning to this clone: The target antigen is unknown.

Study-wide results and caveats: An assumption of roughly uniform sequencing depth across donors underlay the presence/absence analyses. A later analysis appeared to link common viral pathogens to several of the most significant clusters.

Sequences were obtained from PBMCs. This clonotype was obtained from a female donor in good health and CMV-seropositive. V gene TRBV28 combines with J gene TRBJ2-7, with 10 nucleotides matching TRBD2. The CDR3 reads CASSSAGGDYEQYF. The CDR3 region has the DNA TGTGCCAGCAGCTCAGCGGGAGGGGACTACGAGCAGTACTTC. Filled out from reference TRBV28 and TRBJ2-7, the complete variable domain reads DVKVTQSSRYLVKRTGEKVFLECVQDMDHENMFWYRQDPGLGLRLIYFSYDVKMKEKGDIPEGYSVSREKKERFSLILESASTNQTSMYLCASSSAGGDYEQYFGPGTRLTVT.